Listed below are T cell receptor beta chains from one sample, sequenced in a study of blood T cells in healthy people across ages. TCRdb redid the calling of the 5' RACE reads with MiXCR, one entry per CDR3 protein. The sample contains about 670,000 distinct CDR3 sequences, roughly half of which appear only once. Sequencing used blood. The receptors were sampled from an elderly woman in good health. The CDR3 runs from the conserved cysteine through the conserved F or W. The D gene is left open where the match is weak. Some rows have no size entry. The others give once, few or many, or a class for an expanded clone.

size | J | length | D | V | CDR3 | DNA
NA | TRBJ2-7 | 15 | NA | TRBV11-2 | CASSLFYGQTYEQYF | TGTGCCAGCAGCTTGTTTTACGGACAGACCTACGAGCAGTACTTC
many | TRBJ2-1 | 15 | TRBD2 | TRBV5-1 | CASNSRGVDYNEQFF | TGCGCCAGCAACTCCCGGGGGGTAGACTACAATGAGCAGTTCTTC
few | TRBJ1-3 | 13 | NA | TRBV29-1 | CSVETGSGNTIYF | TGCAGCGTTGAAACAGGCTCTGGAAACACCATATATTTT
NA | TRBJ1-4 | 14 | NA | TRBV7-9 | CASGTGGAEEKLFF | TGTGCCAGCGGGACCGGGGGGGCGGAGGAAAAACTGTTTTTT
many | TRBJ2-1 | 12 | NA | TRBV29-1 | CSVLGPEGKQFF | TGCAGCGTTCTTGGACCAGAAGGGAAGCAGTTCTTC
many | TRBJ2-1 | 12 | NA | TRBV20-1 | CSGTERRHEQFF | TGCAGTGGGACGGAGAGGAGGCATGAGCAGTTCTTC
many | TRBJ2-1 | 12 | NA | TRBV5-1 | CASSFNYNEQFF | TGCGCCAGCAGCTTTAACTACAATGAGCAGTTCTTC
NA | TRBJ1-5 | 14 | NA | TRBV12-3/TRBV12-4 | CASSVGQGDQPQHF | TGTGCCAGCAGTGTCGGGCAGGGTGATCAGCCCCAGCATTTT
few | TRBJ1-2 | 13 | NA | TRBV5-1 | CASSVGPNYGYTF | TGCGCCAGCAGCGTGGGGCCCAACTATGGCTACACCTTC
NA | TRBJ2-7 | 19 | NA | TRBV5-1 | CASSHQRGTGVFNYNEQYF | TGCGCCAGCAGCCATCAACGCGGGACGGGAGTATTTAACTACAATGAGCAGTACTTC
few | TRBJ2-7 | 16 | NA | TRBV20-1 | CSAPGQGPYSYNEQYF | TGCAGTGCTCCTGGCCAGGGGCCATACTCCTACAATGAGCAGTACTTC
many | TRBJ1-2 | 15 | TRBD1 | TRBV20-1 | CSARDRGRINYGYTF | TGCAGTGCTAGAGACAGGGGGCGAATAAACTATGGCTACACCTTC
few | TRBJ2-3 | 16 | NA | TRBV7-3 | CASSSQGEGRTDTQYF | TGTGCCAGCAGCAGCCAGGGGGAGGGACGCACAGATACGCAGTATTTT
NA | TRBJ1-2 | 11 | NA | TRBV29-1 | CSGVATGGYTF | TGCAGCGGCGTGGCTACAGGTGGCTACACCTTC
NA | TRBJ2-7 | 18 | TRBD2 | TRBV7-9 | CASNRILASGTPTYEQYF | TGTGCCAGCAACAGGATCCTGGCTAGCGGGACTCCAACCTACGAGCAGTACTTC
many | TRBJ2-5 | 15 | NA | TRBV11-2 | CASSLAAASKETQYF | TGTGCCAGCAGCTTAGCGGCAGCAAGTAAAGAGACCCAGTACTTC
once | TRBJ2-5 | 15 | NA | TRBV12-3/TRBV12-4 | CASSSADRTGGTQYF | TGTGCCAGCAGTTCAGCCGACAGGACGGGTGGGACCCAGTACTTC
NA | TRBJ2-5 | 15 | NA | TRBV20-1 | CSARNDRPRRETQYF | TGCAGTGCTAGAAACGACAGACCCCGTCGAGAGACCCAGTACTTC
few | TRBJ1-5 | 14 | TRBD1 | TRBV7-9 | CASSQTGPNQPQHF | TGTGCCAGCAGCCAGACAGGGCCCAATCAGCCCCAGCATTTT
NA | TRBJ2-7 | 16 | TRBD1 | TRBV28 | CASSPPLGTVSYEQYF | TGTGCCAGCAGCCCCCCGTTGGGGACAGTCTCCTACGAGCAGTACTTC